This note documents a single TCR beta chain sequence. It was with 60 Vbeta and 13 Jbeta primers that the PCR ran. Original processing methods: Approximately 11 million shared chains were among 65 million to 85 million unique TCR beta chains counted in a later analysis. Method: immunoSEQ multiplex PCR; TCRdb's copy keeps in-frame clones and lacks some. The V and J calls and clone size were taken over from that table, and D and trimming were inferred from the DNA. The sample includes some 85,000 clones, roughly four fifths of them seen just once. Everyone who donated was a healthy bone marrow donor. This sample is part of a study of cytomegalovirus exposure and HLA in healthy donors. The junction had 10 bases not matched to a gene; V was cut back by 6 bases and J by 5 bases. CDR1 is PRHDT and CDR2 is FYEKMQ in the germline V gene (reference sequence). The length of the CDR3 is 16 residues.

This TCR derives from a woman in her forties in good health and CMV-seropositive. The sequenced sample consisted of PBMCs. The chain carries TRBV13 and TRBJ2-1; 10 bases match TRBD2. The CDR3: CASRVRLAGVDNEQFF. Written as DNA, the CDR3 is TGTGCCAGCAGAGTCCGTCTAGCGGGAGTTGACAATGAGCAGTTCTTC.